This T cell receptor beta chain appears in the sequencing data of a study of cytomegalovirus exposure and HLA in healthy donors. Whole-study findings and limits: According to the study, 180 or so TCR beta chains were cytomegalovirus-associated. A previous analysis found most TCR beta V segments productive roughly 90% or roughly 30% of the time. Rare TCR sequences dominated, though some public TCRs recurred in many donors.

Of note for this clone: What it binds is unknown.

There were likely unrecorded immune exposures, though donors were nominally healthy when sampled. Germline trimming cut 4 bases from V and 7 bases from J; bases unmatched to any gene: 4. Germline values: CDR1 SQVTM, CDR2 ANQGSEA. The CDR3 runs to 12 residues. The PCR used 60 Vbeta and 13 Jbeta primers. TCRdb's copy holds only in-frame clones and misses some; the assay was immunoSEQ multiplex PCR. Its listing shows some 60,000 clones. The sequenced sample was PBMCs. This chain joins TRBV29-1 and TRBJ1-1, with 9 nucleotides matching TRBD1. The TCR originated in a man aged 25-45 years in good health and CMV-seropositive. The DNA of the CDR3 is TGCAGCGTTGTAACAGGGGGCCGTGAAGCTTTCTTT. Amino acid sequence: CSVVTGGREAFF. The full variable domain, completed using reference TRBV29-1 and TRBJ1-1, is SAVISQKPSRDICQRGTSLTIQCQVDSQVTMMFWYRQQPGQSLTLIATANQGSEATYESGFVIDKFPISRPNLTFSTLTVSNMSPEDSSIYLCSVVTGGREAFFGQGTRLTVV.